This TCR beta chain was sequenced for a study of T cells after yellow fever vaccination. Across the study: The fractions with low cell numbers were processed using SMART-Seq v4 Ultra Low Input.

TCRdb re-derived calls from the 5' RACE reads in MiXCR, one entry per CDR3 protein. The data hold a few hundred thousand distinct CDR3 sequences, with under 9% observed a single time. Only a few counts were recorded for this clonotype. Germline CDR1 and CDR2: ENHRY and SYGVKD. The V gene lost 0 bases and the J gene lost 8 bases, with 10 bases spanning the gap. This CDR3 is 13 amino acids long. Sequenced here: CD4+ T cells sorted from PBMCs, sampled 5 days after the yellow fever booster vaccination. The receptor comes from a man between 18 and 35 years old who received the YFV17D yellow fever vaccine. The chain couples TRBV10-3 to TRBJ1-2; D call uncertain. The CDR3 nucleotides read TGTGCCATCAGTGAGTCGGGGTTAAACGGCTACACCTTC. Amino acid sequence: CAISESGLNGYTF.